This T cell receptor (beta chain) was documented in a study of blood T cell repertoires in COVID-19. For the study at large: Sources were T cells, B-cell-depleted T cells, or PBMCs; the material itself was cDNA or gDNA.

This clone was counted a single time. In the authors' workflow: Amplification with reference gene primers provided the estimates of nucleated cell counts. Assay used: immunoSEQ multiplex PCR; TCRdb lists only in-frame clones, some missing. Clone size and V and J calls were adopted from that table, with D and trimming inferred from the DNA. This table holds over 45,000 clones, 90% found once. Trimming took 5 bases from V and 3 from J, leaving 17 bases between them. Per the germline V gene, CDR1 is SEHNR and CDR2 is FQNEAQ (reference sequence). CDR3 length equals 16 residues. This receptor was taken from an older man with acute or convalescent COVID-19. The chain carries TRBV7-9 and TRBJ1-3, with a tentative D call TRBD1 (5 bases). The sequenced material came from peripheral blood. The CDR3 DNA sequence: TGTGCCAGCAGCGTTCCGGGACTCCTATTTGGAAACACCATATATTTT. The encoded protein is CASSVPGLLFGNTIYF. Together with reference TRBV7-9 and TRBJ1-3, the CDR3 gives the full variable domain: DTGVSQNPRHKITKRGQNVTFRCDPISEHNRLYWYRQTLGQGPEFLTYFQNEAQLEKSRLLSDRFSAERPKGSFSTLEIQRTEQGDSAMYLCASSVPGLLFGNTIYFGEGSWLTVV.